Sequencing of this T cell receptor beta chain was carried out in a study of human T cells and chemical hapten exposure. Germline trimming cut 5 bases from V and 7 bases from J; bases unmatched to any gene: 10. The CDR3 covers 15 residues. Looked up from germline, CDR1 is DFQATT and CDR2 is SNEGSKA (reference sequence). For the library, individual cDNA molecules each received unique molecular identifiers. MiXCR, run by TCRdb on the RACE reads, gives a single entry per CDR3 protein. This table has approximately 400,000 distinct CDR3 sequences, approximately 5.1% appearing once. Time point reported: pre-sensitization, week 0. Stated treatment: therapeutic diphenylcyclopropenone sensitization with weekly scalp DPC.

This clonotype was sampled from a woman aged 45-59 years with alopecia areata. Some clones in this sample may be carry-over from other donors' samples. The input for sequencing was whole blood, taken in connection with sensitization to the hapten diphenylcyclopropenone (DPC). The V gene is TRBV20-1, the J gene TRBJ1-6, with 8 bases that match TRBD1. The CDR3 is CSASPQGAGNSPLHF. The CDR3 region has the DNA TGCAGTGCTTCACCTCAGGGGGCCGGGAATTCACCCCTCCACTTT.